This T cell receptor beta chain appears in the sequencing data of a study of Graves' ophthalmopathy and Graves' hyperthyroidism. CDR1 WSHSY and CDR2 SAAADI come from the germline V gene. V was pared by 6 bases and J by 4 bases, with 13 bases between. The CDR3 sequence is 15 residues long. Clinical symptoms, serum thyroxine, TRAb, thyroid ultrasound and orbital computed tomography formed the basis of diagnosis. From RNA, the CDR3 regions of TCR beta chains were amplified and sequenced. HTBI primers were used in a first-round RT-PCR, which preceded a second-round multiplex PCR. One entry per CDR3 protein results from TCRdb running MiXCR on the multiplex PCR reads. The sample has about 740,000 distinct CDR3 sequences, roughly two fifths seen once; the top ten hold less than 55%.

Material: peripheral blood. V and J are TRBV10-2 and TRBJ1-6, with D perhaps TRBD1 (6 bases). The TCR originated in an adult man with Graves' ophthalmopathy. The CDR3 spells CASSNQTGYNSPLHF. The CDR3 DNA sequence: TGCGCCAGCAGCAATCAGACAGGTTATAATTCACCCCTCCACTTT.